The entry that follows covers one T cell receptor beta chain sequence. Its antigen is currently not known. No much larger clonotype is one base removed from it; base qualities were not supplied. These data originate in a study of blood T cell repertoires in COVID-19 (dated by TCRdb to about 2020). Concerning the study at large: Samples from collaborators originated in the United States, Italy and Spain and spanned both the acute and convalescent phases of COVID-19. Nearly every sample came with metadata listing a de-identified subject ID, COVID-19 status, age in years and sex. The samples were drawn from two sources: the first 160 participants of the ongoing ImmuneRACE study, and 1,254 subjects contributed by 6 global collaborators. A freely available public database, intended as a resource for researchers studying the immune response to SARS-CoV-2, is where the repertoires were released. HLA class I and class II types, where available, came from metadata supplied by the sample provider rather than from assay-based typing. The prospective study material was composed of cDNA or gDNA derived from T cells, B-cell-depleted T cells, or PBMCs. Subjects who had been exposed to COVID-19, were actively infected with it, or had recovered from it provided the deeply sampled blood TCRbeta repertoires that made up the dataset. Overall study results and their limits: Clinical and demographic metadata were provided uncurated, with the amount varying by source and participant.

The immunoSEQ Assay, a bias-controlled multiplex PCR, was used to amplify TCRbeta CDR3 regions from genomic DNA. The authors' pipeline ran thus. Within the assay, amplification of reference gene primers was used to estimate how many nucleated cells each sample contained. Sequence reads were collapsed and filtered to measure the absolute abundance of every unique TCRbeta CDR3 rearrangement. Productive Simpson clonality was computed per sample as the square root of Simpson's diversity index over productive rearrangements. TCRdb re-hosts the immuneACCESS table, in-frame sequences only. Its copies lack some clones; in the studies checked, an unresolved V gene accounts for under half of them, and the cause for the rest is not known. V, J and clone size were drawn from that table, and D and trimming were deduced from the DNA. The sample has some 240,000 clones on record, about 79% of them singletons. Roughly 1.4% of the sample is taken by the ten largest.

Samples from volunteer blood donors who had recovered from COVID-19 were contributed by a second Seattle source. Each collaborating institution followed its own protocols to collect whole blood in K2EDTA tubes. For TCRbeta analysis, collaborators shipped samples as frozen whole blood, isolated PBMCs, or DNA extracted from either of those sample types. From the cysteine through the phenylalanine, the CDR3 covers 14 amino acids. The sequence is cut down to CDR3 DNA, 42 bases in frame from base 1. Compared with germline, V lacks 0 bases and J lacks 6 bases; bases without a gene match: 3. CDR1 and CDR2, per the germline V gene, are SGHRS and YFSETQ.

The sequence came from a woman in her 40s who had recovered from COVID-19. The sample was peripheral blood. The receptor chain draws on TRBV5-1 and TRBJ2-1, and 7 bases in between align with TRBD2. DNA sequence: TGCGCCAGCAGCTTGGTACTAGCGACCAATGAGCAGTTCTTC. This is translated as CASSLVLATNEQFF. The entire variable domain, with the stretches around the CDR3 drawn from the reference TRBV5-1 and TRBJ2-1 proteins, is KAGVTQTPRYLIKTRGQQVTLSCSPISGHRSVSWYQQTPGQGLQFLFEYFSETQRNKGNFPGRFSGRQFSNSRSEMNVSTLELGDSALYLCASSLVLATNEQFFGPGTRLTVL.